This T cell receptor beta chain was sequenced during a study of blood T cell repertoires in COVID-19. Study in general: Sources were T cells, B-cell-depleted T cells, or PBMCs; the material itself was cDNA or gDNA.

Residents of 20 to 25 US areas, aged roughly 18 to 89 years, made up the participants. Which cohort a participant joined came from the clinical history participants gave. The study counted Cohort 3 donors as recovered given two negative PCRs, clearance, or symptom resolution. This CDR3 has 16 residues. The V and J ends lost 5 bases and 5 bases, in that order; junction bases with no gene match: 9. CDR1 is LGHDT and CDR2 is YNNKEL in the germline V gene (reference sequence). Using immunoSEQ multiplex PCR, the repertoire was profiled, and TCRdb retains in-frame clones only, with some absent. The sample includes 180,000 or so clones, roughly 80% of them seen just once.

The V call is TRBV3-1 (or the pseudogene TRBV3-2), the J call TRBJ1-2, with 12 bases that match TRBD1. Specimen: PBMCs or T cells enriched from blood (not recorded which). This receptor was taken from a woman in her fifties or sixties who had recovered from COVID-19. This CDR3 reads CASSSGDRGPGYGYTF. In DNA, the CDR3 is TGTGCCAGCAGCTCAGGGGACAGGGGGCCGGGTTATGGCTACACCTTC.